Listed below are T cell receptor beta chains from one sample, sequenced in a study of beta chain features in type 1 diabetes. Measured with immunoSEQ multiplex PCR; TCRdb has only the in-frame clones, and not every one. Altogether hundreds of thousands of clones are present, approximately 30% being singletons, with the ten largest covering almost 0.065%. The sample comprised naive CD4+ T cells from blood. The receptors come from a man aged 18 to 30 in good health. Each CDR3 is given with its conserved first and last residue. Each record gives: J gene, V gene, clone size, D gene, CDR3 protein, CDR3 DNA. A D gene is named only where the DNA matches it firmly. Clone size is given for some rows only: seen once, a few or many times, or a class if the clone is expanded.

J gene: TRBJ1-5; V gene: TRBV30; clone size: NA; D gene: NA; CDR3 protein: CAWSREVLQPQHF; CDR3 DNA: TGTGCCTGGAGTCGCGAGGTACTTCAGCCCCAGCATTTT
J gene: TRBJ2-3; V gene: TRBV5-6; clone size: NA; D gene: NA; CDR3 protein: CASSLAEDTQYF; CDR3 DNA: TGTGCCAGCAGCTTGGCTGAGGATACGCAGTATTTT
J gene: TRBJ1-2; V gene: TRBV30; clone size: NA; D gene: NA; CDR3 protein: CAWSARSNGYTF; CDR3 DNA: TGTGCCTGGAGTGCCCGTTCGAATGGCTACACCTTC
J gene: TRBJ2-3; V gene: TRBV10-3; clone size: few; D gene: TRBD1; CDR3 protein: CAIRWTGAGDTQYF; CDR3 DNA: TGTGCCATCAGATGGACAGGGGCAGGAGATACGCAGTATTTT
J gene: TRBJ2-1; V gene: TRBV7-2; clone size: NA; D gene: TRBD2; CDR3 protein: CASSSTSGSYNEQFF; CDR3 DNA: TGTGCCAGCAGCTCGACTAGCGGCTCCTACAATGAGCAGTTCTTC
J gene: TRBJ1-1; V gene: TRBV5-6; clone size: NA; D gene: NA; CDR3 protein: CASSLEPTNTEAFF; CDR3 DNA: TGTGCCAGCAGCTTGGAGCCCACGAACACTGAAGCTTTCTTT
J gene: TRBJ2-3; V gene: TRBV29-1; clone size: few; D gene: TRBD2; CDR3 protein: CSVLGTSGPTDTQYF; CDR3 DNA: TGCAGCGTCCTAGGGACTAGCGGCCCCACAGATACGCAGTATTTT
J gene: TRBJ1-4; V gene: TRBV15; clone size: few; D gene: NA; CDR3 protein: CATSRAGDGEKLFF; CDR3 DNA: TGTGCCACCAGCAGAGCGGGTGATGGAGAAAAACTGTTTTTT
J gene: TRBJ2-3; V gene: TRBV5-4; clone size: few; D gene: TRBD2; CDR3 protein: CASSLIASGVVDTQYF; CDR3 DNA: TGTGCCAGCAGCTTGATCGCTAGCGGGGTGGTAGATACGCAGTATTTT
J gene: TRBJ2-4; V gene: TRBV30; clone size: few; D gene: NA; CDR3 protein: CAWKVGYSLGGGQNIQYF; CDR3 DNA: TGTGCCTGGAAGGTCGGCTATAGTTTGGGGGGCGGCCAAAACATTCAGTACTTC
J gene: TRBJ2-1; V gene: TRBV7-2; clone size: NA; D gene: TRBD1; CDR3 protein: CASSLQGVEQFF; CDR3 DNA: TGTGCCAGCAGCCTCCAGGGGGTTGAGCAGTTCTTC
J gene: TRBJ1-2; V gene: TRBV6-5; clone size: NA; D gene: TRBD1; CDR3 protein: CASRRQGAASGYTF; CDR3 DNA: TGTGCCAGCAGAAGACAGGGCGCGGCGAGCGGCTACACCTTC
J gene: TRBJ2-5; V gene: TRBV27; clone size: NA; D gene: TRBD1; CDR3 protein: CAARRGSSSQETQYF; CDR3 DNA: TGTGCCGCTCGCAGGGGGAGCTCGAGCCAAGAGACCCAGTACTTC
J gene: TRBJ2-1; V gene: TRBV29-1; clone size: NA; D gene: NA; CDR3 protein: CSVVSASYNEQFF; CDR3 DNA: TGCAGCGTTGTGTCAGCTTCCTACAATGAGCAGTTCTTC
J gene: TRBJ1-4; V gene: TRBV29-1; clone size: NA; D gene: TRBD1; CDR3 protein: CSVSHRGRDEKLFF; CDR3 DNA: TGCAGCGTGTCTCACAGGGGGCGGGATGAAAAACTGTTTTTT
J gene: TRBJ2-1; V gene: TRBV25-1; clone size: few; D gene: TRBD2; CDR3 protein: CASSESGGRANEQFF; CDR3 DNA: TGTGCCAGCAGTGAATCGGGCGGGAGGGCCAATGAGCAGTTCTTC
J gene: TRBJ2-5; V gene: TRBV10-3; clone size: NA; D gene: NA; CDR3 protein: CAISESAGQETQYF; CDR3 DNA: TGTGCCATCAGTGAGTCCGCCGGACAAGAGACCCAGTACTTC
J gene: TRBJ2-5; V gene: TRBV20-1; clone size: NA; D gene: NA; CDR3 protein: CSAPRAETQYF; CDR3 DNA: TGCAGTGCTCCAAGGGCGGAGACCCAGTACTTC